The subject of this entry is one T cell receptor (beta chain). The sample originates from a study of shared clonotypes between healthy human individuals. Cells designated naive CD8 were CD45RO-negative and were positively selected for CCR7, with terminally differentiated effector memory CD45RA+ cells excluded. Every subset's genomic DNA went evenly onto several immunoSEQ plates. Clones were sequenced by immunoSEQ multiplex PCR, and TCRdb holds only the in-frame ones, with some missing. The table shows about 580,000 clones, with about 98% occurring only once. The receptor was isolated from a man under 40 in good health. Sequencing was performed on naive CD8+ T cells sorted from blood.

The CDR3 nucleotides are TGTGCCAGCAGTTATACAGGGGGCTTCTACGAGCAGTACTTC. This codes for CASSYTGGFYEQYF. The chain carries TRBV27 and TRBJ2-7; 9 bases match TRBD1. The CDR3 covers 14 residues. Per the germline V gene, CDR1 is MNHEY and CDR2 is SMNVEV (reference sequence). After removal of 4 bases from V and 3 bases from J, the junction contained 4 bases not matched to a gene.